This T cell receptor (beta chain) appears in the sequencing data of a study of T-cell reconstitution after alpha-beta-depleted transplantation in children. Unique molecular identifiers were incorporated when the TCRbeta library was constructed. TCRdb itself ran the PCR reads through MiXCR, one entry per CDR3 protein. Of about 300,000 distinct CDR3 sequences in the sample, around 7.3% were seen once. This clonotype showed up many times. Its antigen is still unknown. Findings and caveats of the study: At the one-year point after transplant, T-cell counts and TCRbeta diversity were found to come mostly from T cells that had been newly produced.

This specimen consisted of peripheral blood, obtained 360 days after TCRalphabeta/CD19-depleted stem cell transplant. The TCR sequence derives from a female patient under 10 years old who had a stem cell transplant for Fanconi anemia, so the T cells may come from the graft donor.

The CDR3 sequence is CASSLLQGTNTIYF. The CDR3 DNA sequence: TGCGCCAGCAGCTTGCTTCAGGGGACGAACACCATATATTTT. The genes are TRBV5-1 and TRBJ1-3; weak D call: TRBD1 (6 bases). CDR3 length: 14 residues. V shed 1 base and J shed 7 bases, with 12 bases lying between them. Germline CDR1 is SGHRS and CDR2 is YFSETQ.